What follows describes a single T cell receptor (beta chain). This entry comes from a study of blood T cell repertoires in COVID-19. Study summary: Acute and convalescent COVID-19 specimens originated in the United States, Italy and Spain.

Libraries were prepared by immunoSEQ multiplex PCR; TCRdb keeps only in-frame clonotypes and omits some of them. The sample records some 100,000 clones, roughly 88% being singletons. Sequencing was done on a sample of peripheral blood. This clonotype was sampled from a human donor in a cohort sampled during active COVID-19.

CDR3: CASSSRIGTAPYNEQFF. Written as DNA, the CDR3 is TGTGCCAGCAGCAGTCGAATTGGGACTGCGCCCTACAATGAGCAGTTCTTC. V gene TRBV11-3 combines with J gene TRBJ2-1; D possibly corresponds to TRBD2 (6 bases). This CDR3 is 17 amino acids long. Trimming cost V 5 bases and J 2 bases, with 19 bases left between them. Per germline, CDR1 SGHNT and CDR2 YENEEA.